Listed below are T cell receptor beta chains from one sample, sequenced in a study of T-cell memory formation after mild COVID-19. Each CDR3 protein gets one entry after TCRdb re-called the 5' RACE reads with MiXCR. This repertoire shows tens of thousands of distinct CDR3 sequences, 15% to 20% found once; its top ten account for roughly 30%. The sample was PBMCs or a T cell subset sorted from them (not recorded which). The origin of the receptors is an adult woman who had mild COVID-19 (a few samples of this study predate the infection). Cell type and time point are not known. CDR3s include the opening cysteine and the closing phenylalanine or tryptophan. Each record gives: CDR3 length, D gene, clone size, V gene, J gene, CDR3 DNA, CDR3 protein. The D gene is left open where the match is weak. A row's size may be missing; if present it is once, few, many or a size class.

>16|TRBD2|few|TRBV5-1|TRBJ2-7
TGCGCCAGCAGCTTGGGAGTTGCGGGGGGGAGGTACGAGCAGTACTTC
CASSLGVAGGRYEQYF
>15|TRBD1|.|TRBV2|TRBJ2-5
TGTGCCAGCGACAAGAAAAGACAGGGTCAAGAGACCCAGTACTTC
CASDKKRQGQETQYF
>15|.|few|TRBV7-3|TRBJ1-5
TGTGCCAGCAGCTTAGCAGGGGTTAGCAATCAGCCCCAGCATTTT
CASSLAGVSNQPQHF
>15|TRBD1|many|TRBV7-8|TRBJ2-7
TGTGCCAGCACCAAATCCGGGACAGCGACCTACGAGCAGTACTTC
CASTKSGTATYEQYF
>15|.|many|TRBV3-1|TRBJ2-1
TGTGCCAGCACCCACGGTCGGGACGTTATAAATGAGCAGTTCTTC
CASTHGRDVINEQFF
>14|.|few|TRBV25-1|TRBJ2-5
TGTGCCAGCAGTGAAGACTATCTGGGGGAGACCCAGTACTTC
CASSEDYLGETQYF
>14|.|many|TRBV12-3/TRBV12-4|TRBJ2-5
TGTGCCAGCAGTCCACAGGGACCGGGAGAGACCCAGTACTTC
CASSPQGPGETQYF
>15|.|.|TRBV7-2|TRBJ1-1
TGTGCCAGCACCTTCGGGTTCTGGGACGGCACTGAAGCTTTCTTT
CASTFGFWDGTEAFF
>16|TRBD2|few|TRBV3-1|TRBJ2-1
TGTGCCAGCAGCCAAGATTCGGGGCTAGCGGGATATGAGCAGTTCTTC
CASSQDSGLAGYEQFF
>13|TRBD2|.|TRBV20-1|TRBJ2-7
TGCAGTGCTAGAAGCGGGGCAGACTACGAGCAGTACTTC
CSARSGADYEQYF
>16|.|few|TRBV7-9|TRBJ2-1
TGTGCCAGCAGCCCCGGCTGGGGGCGAAACTACAATGAGCAGTTCTTC
CASSPGWGRNYNEQFF
>16|TRBD1|few|TRBV7-6|TRBJ2-7
TGTGCCAGCAGCGCCATCTCCGGGACAGGGGGCTACGAGCAGTACTTC
CASSAISGTGGYEQYF
>13|.|.|TRBV11-2|TRBJ1-1
TGTGCCAGCAGCTTTTATCTGGGCGCTGAAGCTTTCTTT
CASSFYLGAEAFF